This T cell receptor (beta chain) was identified in a study of CD8 T cells in ankylosing spondylitis. Study-wide findings and caveats: Seven or eight highly homologous variants made up a TCR beta motif, and this motif appeared characteristic of ankylosing spondylitis blood. The authors reported significant enrichment of disease-linked clones in matched ankylosing spondylitis synovial fluid.

This clonotype appeared a few times. Its target is unknown. Researchers built TCR beta libraries using quantitative 5'-RACE with molecular barcodes. MiXCR, applied by TCRdb to the 5' RACE reads, yields one record per CDR3 protein. Among some 330,000 distinct CDR3 sequences listed, roughly 8% were seen once. Trimming removed 6 bases from V and 9 bases from J; junction bases left unmatched: 7. CDR3 length: 13 residues. Source material: blood, either unsorted or a sorted T cell fraction (not recorded which). The source is a male donor with ankylosing spondylitis. The chain carries TRBV12-3 or TRBV12-4 and TRBJ2-1; 8 positions match TRBD2. CDR3 sequence reads: CASRPGGEPEQFF. CDR3 in DNA: TGTGCCAGCAGGCCGGGAGGGGAGCCTGAGCAGTTCTTC.